This TCR beta chain was obtained from a study of cytomegalovirus exposure and HLA in healthy donors. General study points: Data from an earlier analysis indicated that most TCR beta V segments were productive either about 87% or about 30% of the time. Reportedly, TCR beta sequences accurately predicted HLA-A and HLA-B alleles in most subjects.

Primers: 60 Vbeta forward and 13 Jbeta reverse. Sequenced by immunoSEQ multiplex PCR; TCRdb stores in-frame clones only, minus some. The repertoire includes around 150,000 clones, 80% of them detected once, and 1.3% sits in the top ten. As concerns this clone: What it binds is not known.

The CDR3 sequence is 14 residues long. The V gene's germline CDR1 is SGHNT and CDR2 YYREEE (reference sequence). J lost 1 base, V lost 3 bases, and 2 bases had no gene match. The specimen sequenced was PBMCs. This receptor was obtained from a woman in her fifties or sixties in good health and CMV-seronegative. The chain combines TRBV5-4 with TRBJ1-1; 8 bases are shared with TRBD1. Here the CDR3 reads CASSWGQENTEAFF. For the CDR3, the DNA is TGTGCCAGCAGCTGGGGACAGGAGAACACTGAAGCTTTCTTT. Looking up the rest from reference TRBV5-4 and TRBJ1-1 gives the full variable domain: ETGVTQSPTHLIKTRGQQVTLRCSSQSGHNTVSWYQQALGQGPQFIFQYYREEENGRGNFPPRFSGLQFPNYSSELNVNALELDDSALYLCASSWGQENTEAFFGQGTRLTVV.